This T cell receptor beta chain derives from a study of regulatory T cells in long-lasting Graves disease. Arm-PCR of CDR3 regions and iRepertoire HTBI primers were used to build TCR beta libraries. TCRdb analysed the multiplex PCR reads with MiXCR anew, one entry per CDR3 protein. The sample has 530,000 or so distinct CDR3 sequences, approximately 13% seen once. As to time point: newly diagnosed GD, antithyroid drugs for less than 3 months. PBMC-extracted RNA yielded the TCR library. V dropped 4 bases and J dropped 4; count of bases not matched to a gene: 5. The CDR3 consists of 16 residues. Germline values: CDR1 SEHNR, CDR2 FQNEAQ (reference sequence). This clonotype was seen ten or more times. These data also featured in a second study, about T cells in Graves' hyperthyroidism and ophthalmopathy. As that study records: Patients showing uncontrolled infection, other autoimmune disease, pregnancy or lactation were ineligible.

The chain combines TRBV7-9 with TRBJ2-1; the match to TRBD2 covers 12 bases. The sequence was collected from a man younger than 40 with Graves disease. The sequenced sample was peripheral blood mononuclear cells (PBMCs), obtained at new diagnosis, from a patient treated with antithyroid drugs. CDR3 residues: CASSSGLAGIYNEQFF. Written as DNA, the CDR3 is TGTGCCAGCAGCTCAGGACTAGCGGGGATTTACAATGAGCAGTTCTTC.